Following are 11 T cell receptor beta chains from one sample sequenced in a study of blood T cell repertoires in COVID-19. Clones were sequenced by immunoSEQ multiplex PCR, and TCRdb holds only the in-frame ones, with some missing. The sample records about 200,000 clones, roughly nine tenths being singletons. What was sequenced was peripheral blood. These receptor sequences come from a woman in her forties or fifties with COVID-19, enrolled during active disease.

V usage is TRBV5-1 and J usage is TRBJ1-1; perhaps TRBD1 as D (6 bases). V was pared by 4 bases and J by 1 base, with 23 bases between. The germline gives CDR1 SGHRS, CDR2 YFSETQ. The CDR3 runs 18 residues. CDR3 sequence (DNA): TGCGCCAGCAGCCGCGTGATTACAGGGTTTAATGCGAACACTGAAGCTTTCTTT. Residues: CASSRVITGFNANTEAFF. The whole variable domain, remainder taken from reference TRBV5-1 and TRBJ1-1, is KAGVTQTPRYLIKTRGQQVTLSCSPISGHRSVSWYQQTPGQGLQFLFEYFSETQRNKGNFPGRFSGRQFSNSRSEMNVSTLELGDSALYLCASSRVITGFNANTEAFFGQGTRLTVV.

This chain links TRBV20-1 with TRBJ2-3; 10 nucleotides line up with TRBD2. The V segment lost 3 bases and the J segment 2 bases; nucleotides outside the gene matches: 11. Germline V gene data show CDR1 as DFQATT and CDR2 as SNEGSKA (reference sequence). This CDR3 has 17 amino acids. For the CDR3, the DNA is TGCAGTGCTAGTCCTGTAACTAGCGGGGCCTACACAGATACGCAGTATTTT. It yields the protein CSASPVTSGAYTDTQYF.

V usage is TRBV30 and J usage is TRBJ2-3; D might be TRBD1 (6 bases). CDR3 length: 13 residues. The V end was cut by 5 bases, the J end by 3 bases, with 12 bases between. Germline CDR1 reads GTSNPN; CDR2 reads SVGIG (reference sequence). The CDR3 spells CAWLQGNTDTQYF. CDR3 bases: TGTGCCTGGCTACAGGGTAATACAGATACGCAGTATTTT.

The V and J genes are TRBV29-1 and TRBJ2-1; 9 bases are a match to TRBD2. CDR1 and CDR2 (germline): SQVTM, ANQGSEA. CDR3 size: 14 residues. V lost 3 bases to trimming and J lost 9 bases; unmatched junction nucleotides: 9. Here the CDR3 reads CSVDLSGGFGEQFF. The CDR3, as DNA: TGCAGCGTTGATCTGAGCGGGGGGTTTGGTGAGCAGTTCTTC.

V usage is TRBV9 and J usage is TRBJ2-1, with 7 nucleotides matching TRBD1. In germline, CDR1 is SGDLS, CDR2 YYNGEE. J lost 2 bases, V lost 5 bases, and 4 bases had no gene match. The CDR3 length is 14 residues. The CDR3 loop reads CASSTGTAYNEQFF. CDR3 in DNA: TGTGCCAGCAGTACCGGGACAGCCTACAATGAGCAGTTCTTC.

This clone occurred once. V is TRBV30 and J is TRBJ2-1, with no clear D. Germline CDR1 is GTSNPN and CDR2 is SVGIG (reference sequence). Deletions cut 0 bases from V and 0 bases from J, with 15 bases between. The length of the CDR3 is 17 residues. For the CDR3, the DNA is TGTGCCTGGAGTGTCCGACTTAGCTTCAGCTCCTACAATGAGCAGTTCTTC. Its translation is CAWSVRLSFSSYNEQFF. The variable domain in full, completed from reference TRBV30 and TRBJ2-1, reads SQTIHQWPATLVQPVGSPLSLECTVEGTSNPNLYWYRQAAGRGLQLLFYSVGIGQISSEVPQNLSASRPQDRQFILSSKKLLLSDSGFYLCAWSVRLSFSSYNEQFFGPGTRLTVL.

This chain links TRBV29-1 with TRBJ2-3, with D tentatively TRBD2 (7 bases). Germline lookup yields CDR1 SQVTM and CDR2 ANQGSEA. The ends were cut back, 4 bases at V and 3 bases at J, with 11 bases in the middle. The CDR3 has 13 residues. Here the CDR3 DNA reads TGCAGCGTTGCAGAGGGGGGGACAGATACGCAGTATTTT. It yields the protein CSVAEGGTDTQYF.

This chain's CDR3 is CSVEIRLAGGLYQETQYF. The DNA for the CDR3 is TGCAGCGTTGAAATTCGGCTAGCGGGGGGCCTATACCAAGAGACCCAGTACTTC. The gene calls are TRBV29-1 and TRBJ2-5; 11 bases align to TRBD2. The CDR3 contains 18 residues. CDR1 is SQVTM and CDR2 is ANQGSEA in the germline V gene. The V gene end was trimmed by 2 bases and the J gene end by 0 bases; junction bases not matched to a gene: 11.

The chain carries TRBV28 and TRBJ1-1; D possibly corresponds to TRBD1 (6 bases). The CDR3 is 14 amino acids. V was shortened by 11 bases and J by 2 bases, with 18 bases between the two germline ends. Germline V CDR1 and CDR2: MDHEN, SYDVKM. The chain's CDR3 is CASRPRGGNTEAFF. CDR3 sequence (DNA): TGTGCCTCTAGACCGCGCGGGGGCAACACTGAAGCTTTCTTT.

The J gene is TRBJ2-3, the V gene TRBV19, with TRBD1 matching over 10 bases. Germline assignment: CDR1 LNHDA and CDR2 SQIVND (reference sequence). After removal of 4 bases from V and 4 bases from J, the junction contained 5 bases not matched to a gene. CDR3 length: 15 amino acids. The CDR3 region is CASSTPDRGADTQYF. CDR3 nucleotide sequence: TGTGCCAGTAGTACCCCGGACAGGGGGGCAGATACGCAGTATTTT. Full variable domain (remainder filled in from reference TRBV19 and TRBJ2-3): DGGITQSPKYLFRKEGQNVTLSCEQNLNHDAMYWYRQDPGQGLRLIYYSQIVNDFQKGDIAEGYSVSREKKESFPLTVTSAQKNPTAFYLCASSTPDRGADTQYFGPGTRLTVL.

The chain carries TRBV4-1 and TRBJ2-3; D may be TRBD1 (6 bases). Per the germline V gene, CDR1 is MGHRA and CDR2 is YSYEKL. This CDR3 region has 16 residues. V was trimmed by 2 bases and J by 5 bases, leaving 17 bases between them. The CDR3 protein is CASSQMGAGAGDTQYF. In DNA, the CDR3 is TGCGCCAGCAGCCAAATGGGGGCAGGGGCAGGAGATACGCAGTATTTT.